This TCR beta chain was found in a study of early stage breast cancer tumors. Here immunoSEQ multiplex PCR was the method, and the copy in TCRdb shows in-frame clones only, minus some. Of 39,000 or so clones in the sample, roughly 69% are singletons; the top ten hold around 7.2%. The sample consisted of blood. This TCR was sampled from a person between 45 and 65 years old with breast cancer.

DNA for the CDR3: TGTGCCAGCAGCGTTACAGGGGGCTCGTCCGGGGAGCTGTTTTTT. Amino acid sequence: CASSVTGGSSGELFF. V gene TRBV9 combines with J gene TRBJ2-2, with 9 bases matching TRBD1. Germline-derived CDR1 and CDR2 are SGDLS and YYNGEE. V lost 2 bases and J lost 6; bases outside the gene matches: 5. The CDR3 extends over 15 amino acids.